This TCR beta chain was sequenced for a study of shared clonotypes between healthy human individuals. Whole-study context: With ages of 18 to 49, the donors were two women and a few men.

An assay was performed, and its level was deep. TCRdb's table, derived via immunoSEQ multiplex PCR, lists solely in-frame clones and lacks some. The sample records about 1 million clones, around 75% being singletons. A single count supports this clone. The target antigen is unknown. The CDR3 extends over 13 amino acids. Per germline, CDR1 MNHNS and CDR2 SASEGT. V lost 3 bases, J lost 6 bases, and 11 bases lay in between. General study results and limits: The generation probabilities recorded for non-shared clonotypes fell below those of clonotypes shared by all four donors. Sampling involved blood alone; tissue repertoires likely differ.

The sequenced sample was memory CD4+ T cells sorted from blood. Subset specified: CD45RA-negative fraction. The TCR comes from a man between 18 and 35 years old in good health. The J gene is TRBJ1-1, the V gene TRBV6-1; D possibly corresponds to TRBD1 (5 bases). The CDR3 spells CASSDEGWSEAFF. The CDR3 coding sequence is TGTGCCAGCAGTGACGAGGGGTGGTCTGAAGCTTTCTTT.